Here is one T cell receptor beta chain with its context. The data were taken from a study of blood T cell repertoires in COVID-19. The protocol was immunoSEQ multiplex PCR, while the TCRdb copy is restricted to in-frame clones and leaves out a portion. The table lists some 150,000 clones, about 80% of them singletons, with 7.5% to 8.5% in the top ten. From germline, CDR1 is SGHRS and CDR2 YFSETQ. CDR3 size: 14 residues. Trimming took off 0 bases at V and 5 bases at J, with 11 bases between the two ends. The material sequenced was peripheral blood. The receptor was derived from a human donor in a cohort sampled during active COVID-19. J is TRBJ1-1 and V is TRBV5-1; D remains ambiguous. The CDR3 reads CASSLAVGRTEAFF. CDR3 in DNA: TGCGCCAGCAGCTTGGCCGTAGGGAGGACTGAAGCTTTCTTT.